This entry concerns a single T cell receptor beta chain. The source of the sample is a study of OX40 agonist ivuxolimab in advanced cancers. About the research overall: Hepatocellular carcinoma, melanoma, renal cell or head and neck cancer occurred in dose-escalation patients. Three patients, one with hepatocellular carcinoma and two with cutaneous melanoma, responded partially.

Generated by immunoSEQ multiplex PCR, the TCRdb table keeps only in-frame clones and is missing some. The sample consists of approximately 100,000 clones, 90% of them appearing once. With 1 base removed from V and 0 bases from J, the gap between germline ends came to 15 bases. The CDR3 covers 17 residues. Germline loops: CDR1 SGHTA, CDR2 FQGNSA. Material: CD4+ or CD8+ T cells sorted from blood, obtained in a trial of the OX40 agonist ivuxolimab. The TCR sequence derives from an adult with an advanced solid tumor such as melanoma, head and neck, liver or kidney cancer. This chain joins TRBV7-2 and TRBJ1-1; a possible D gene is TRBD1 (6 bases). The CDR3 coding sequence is TGTGCCAGCAGCTTAGTGGGACACGGAGGCATGAACACTGAAGCTTTCTTT. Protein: CASSLVGHGGMNTEAFF.